Shown below are 13 T cell receptor beta chains from a single sample sequenced in a study of cytomegalovirus exposure and HLA in healthy donors (dated by TCRdb to about 2017). The library was produced with the immunoSEQ multiplex PCR assay. For the multiplex PCR, a mixture combining 60 forward primers for TCR Vbeta segments and 13 reverse primers for TCR Jbeta segments was used. TCRdb mirrors the immuneACCESS table, restricted to in-frame sequences. Some clones are absent from its copies; in checked studies, under half trace to an unresolved V gene, and the reason for the others is unknown. The sample has over 130,000 clones on record, approximately 60% of them singletons. The ten largest make up around 7.1% of the sample. Sequencing input: PBMCs. The receptors were gathered from an older woman in good health and CMV-seropositive.

This clone was seen a few times. The chain joins TRBV6-6 to TRBJ1-5; 8 bases map to TRBD1. Germline V gene sequence: CDR1 MNHNY, CDR2 SVGAGI (reference sequence). This CDR3 comprises 15 residues. The junction had 8 bases not matched to a gene; V was cut back by 8 bases and J by 2 bases. The CDR3 sequence: CASRAGQGGNQPQHF. The CDR3 DNA follows: TGTGCCAGCCGGGCCGGACAGGGTGGCAATCAGCCCCAGCATTTT.

The chain combines TRBV4-1 with TRBJ2-1, with 11 bases that match TRBD2. Germline-derived CDR1 and CDR2 are MGHRA and YSYEKL. Trimming removed 3 bases from V and 7 bases from J; junction bases left unmatched: 11. The CDR3 runs to 17 residues. The CDR3 sequence: CASSHLAGGHVDNEQFF. In nucleotides, the CDR3 is TGCGCCAGCAGCCATTTAGCGGGAGGGCATGTCGATAATGAGCAGTTCTTC.

The chain recombines TRBV10-3 with TRBJ2-3; 12 bases fit TRBD2. With V trimmed by 4 bases and J by 5 bases, 7 bases remained unmatched. This CDR3 has 16 amino acids. Germline V gene lookup returns CDR1 ENHRY and CDR2 SYGVKD. The CDR3 region has the DNA TGTGCCATCAGTGGGACTAGCGGGACGGCCGGAGATACGCAGTATTTT. It encodes CAISGTSGTAGDTQYF.

This chain links TRBV7-9 with TRBJ1-3, with 10 bases lining up with TRBD1. CDR1 is SEHNR and CDR2 is FQNEAQ in the germline V gene (reference sequence). This CDR3 comprises 18 residues. J was trimmed by 4 bases and V by 3 bases; bases with no gene match: 12. The CDR3 DNA is TGTGCCAGCAGCTTGGGGCCCGGGACAGGGGAAGCGGGAAACACCATATATTTT. It encodes CASSLGPGTGEAGNTIYF.

In its sample, this clone was seen once. CDR3 residues: CASSVGDRFYSNQPQHF. DNA for the CDR3: TGTGCCAGCAGTGTAGGCGACAGGTTTTATAGCAATCAGCCCCAGCATTTT. V and J are TRBV28 and TRBJ1-5, with D maybe TRBD1 (6 bases). V lost 5 bases, J lost 0 bases, and 17 bases lay in between. Germline V gives CDR1 MDHEN, CDR2 SYDVKM. The CDR3 runs to 17 residues.

The rearrangement joins TRBV18 to TRBJ2-2; the D is unclear. The CDR3 length is 13 residues. Germline loops: CDR1 KGHSH, CDR2 LQKENI. The ends were cut back, 4 bases at V and 5 bases at J, with 8 bases in the middle. CDR3 DNA sequence: TGTGCCAGCTCACTAAGCGAGACCGGGGAGCTGTTTTTT. Its translation is CASSLSETGELFF.

This clone showed up just once. V gene TRBV7-2 combines with J gene TRBJ1-4; 8 bases are shared with TRBD1. In germline, CDR1 is SGHTA, CDR2 FQGNSA. The CDR3 runs 18 residues. J was trimmed by 7 bases and V by 5 bases; bases with no gene match: 18. The CDR3: CASSKHRGAKGVSEKLFF. The CDR3 DNA follows: TGTGCCAGCAGCAAACACAGGGGGGCGAAGGGCGTGAGTGAAAAACTGTTTTTT.

CDR3 residues: CASSLGGLSNQPQHF. The CDR3 DNA reads TGCGCCAGCAGCTTGGGAGGGCTTAGCAATCAGCCCCAGCATTTT. The chain links TRBV5-1 to TRBJ1-5; D gene unclear. CDR1 and CDR2 from the germline V gene are SGHRS and YFSETQ. The CDR3 spans 15 residues. V shed 0 bases and J shed 0 bases, with 7 bases lying between them.

In its sample, this clone was seen a few times. J is TRBJ2-7 and V is TRBV28; 7 nucleotides align to TRBD1. Trimming removed 6 bases from V and 1 base from J; junction bases left unmatched: 3. Germline CDR1 and CDR2: MDHEN and SYDVKM. The CDR3 is 13 residues long. The CDR3 sequence: CASRDRVSYEQYF. The CDR3 DNA reads TGTGCCAGCAGAGACAGGGTGTCCTACGAGCAGTACTTC.

This clone has a handful of counts. The chain links TRBV5-1 to TRBJ1-2; possible D gene TRBD1, 6 bases. This CDR3 comprises 14 residues. V gave up 0 bases and J gave up 2 bases, with 8 bases separating them. Germline V gives CDR1 SGHRS, CDR2 YFSETQ. The CDR3 is CASSLAGQNYGYTF. DNA for the CDR3: TGCGCCAGCAGCTTGGCCGGACAGAACTATGGCTACACCTTC.

The rearrangement links TRBV15 to TRBJ2-5, with D possibly matching TRBD1 (6 bases). V was cut by 0 bases and J by 2 bases, with 10 bases left in between. CDR1 and CDR2 (germline): LNHNV, YYDKDF (reference sequence). The CDR3 contains 15 residues. The CDR3 here is CATSRERQVQETQYF. The CDR3 nucleotides read TGTGCCACCAGCAGAGAACGACAGGTGCAAGAGACCCAGTACTTC.

The chain combines TRBV27 with TRBJ2-1; maybe TRBD2 (5 bases). The germline V gene encodes CDR1 MNHEY and CDR2 SMNVEV (reference sequence). V was cut by 5 bases and J by 3 bases, with 11 bases left in between. The CDR3 has 14 residues. The CDR3 DNA sequence: TGTGCCAGCAGTCCCTTGGCGGGCTACAATGAGCAGTTCTTC. It specifies CASSPLAGYNEQFF.

This clone has more than one count but fewer than ten. The chain joins TRBV19 to TRBJ2-1, with D maybe TRBD1 (5 bases). The germline V gene encodes CDR1 LNHDA and CDR2 SQIVND (reference sequence). V lost 5 bases, J lost 8 bases, and 16 bases lay in between. The CDR3 consists of 14 residues. The chain's CDR3 is CASSPETAGYEQFF. CDR3 in DNA: TGTGCCAGTAGTCCAGAGACTGCAGGGTATGAGCAGTTCTTC.